This entry lists 8 T cell receptor beta chains sequenced from one sample in a study of blood T cells in healthy people across ages. Primers used in a second PCR of about 6 to 11 cycles were a sample-barcoded 5' primer and a J-beta primer mix. From the 5' RACE reads, TCRdb called clonotypes with MiXCR, one entry per CDR3 protein. This repertoire shows roughly 830,000 distinct CDR3 sequences, around 68% found once; its top ten account for roughly a quarter. Sequenced sample: blood. These receptors were taken from a man aged 25 to 40 in good health.

This clonotype was detected only a few times. V is TRBV9 and J is TRBJ2-1, with 12 bases fitting TRBD2. The J segment lost 2 bases and the V segment lost 4 bases, leaving 4 bases of the junction unmatched. The CDR3 consists of 16 residues. Germline CDR1 reads SGDLS; CDR2 reads YYNGEE. For the CDR3, the DNA is TGTGCCAGCAGCACCGGACTAGCGGGGACCTACAATGAGCAGTTCTTC. Its protein is CASSTGLAGTYNEQFF.

The DNA of the CDR3 is TGTGCCAGCAGCCCCCGCCGGGGGGGGATGGCCAAAAACATTCAGTACTTC. It codes for CASSPRRGGMAKNIQYF. This chain connects TRBV7-3 to TRBJ2-4, with 8 nucleotides matching TRBD2. Germline V CDR1 and CDR2: SGHTA, FQGTGA. The CDR3 extends over 17 amino acids. V lost 5 bases and J lost 1; bases outside the gene matches: 10.

Comments on this clonotype: The junction departs from the called germline gene at one end, perhaps through a read error. This chain uses TRBV12-3 or TRBV12-4 with TRBJ2-3; TRBD2 is a possible D gene (5 bases). The CDR3 loop spans 14 amino acids. CDR3 bases: TGTGCCTCTAGCTGGAGAGTGGCCGCAGATATGCAGTATTTT. Its translation is CASSWRVAADMQYF.

V gene TRBV27 combines with J gene TRBJ2-7, with 8 bases that match TRBD2. The V gene end was trimmed by 6 bases and the J gene end by 0 bases; junction bases not matched to a gene: 16. The germline V gene has CDR1 MNHEY and CDR2 SMNVEV (reference sequence). The CDR3 covers 18 residues. The CDR3 DNA reads TGTGCCAGCAGCCTAAGAGTCGGACTAGCCCTAAGCTCCTACGAGCAGTACTTC. Amino acids: CASSLRVGLALSSYEQYF.

This clonotype was seen a single time. The chain combines TRBV4-3 with TRBJ2-7; a possible D gene is TRBD2 (6 bases). This CDR3 region has 15 residues. V lost 3 bases and J lost 3, with 15 bases in between. Germline V gives CDR1 LGHNA, CDR2 YSLEER. In DNA, the CDR3 is TGCGCCAGCAGCCACGCCACCGGGACTGTCTACGAGCAGTACTTC. It is translated as CASSHATGTVYEQYF.

This chain links TRBV7-2 with TRBJ2-3; 16 nucleotides match TRBD2. The CDR3 extends over 18 amino acids. Germline V gives CDR1 SGHTA, CDR2 FQGNSA. The junction had 5 bases not matched to a gene; V was cut back by 5 bases and J by 0 bases. The CDR3 nucleotides read TGTGCCAGCAGCCCCGGGACTAGCGGGGGGGAAAGCACAGATACGCAGTATTTT. This encodes CASSPGTSGGESTDTQYF.

This chain links TRBV6-1 with TRBJ1-5; TRBD1 matches at 9 bases. This CDR3 has 19 residues. CDR1 and CDR2 (germline): MNHNS, SASEGT. V shed 7 bases, J shed 0 bases, and the junction held 16 bases outside the gene matches. In DNA form, the CDR3 reads TGTGCCAGCACCCCGAACCTAGGGACAGGGTCCTATAGCAATCAGCCCCAGCATTTT. As protein: CASTPNLGTGSYSNQPQHF.

This rearrangement joins TRBV7-2 to TRBJ1-2; D is uncertain. Trimming took 3 bases from V and 0 from J, leaving 11 bases between them. The germline V gene encodes CDR1 SGHTA and CDR2 FQGNSA. This CDR3 has 15 amino acids. The CDR3 DNA reads as TGTGCCAGCAGCTTTTGGAGGGTAGCTAACTATGGCTACACCTTC. Translation: CASSFWRVANYGYTF.